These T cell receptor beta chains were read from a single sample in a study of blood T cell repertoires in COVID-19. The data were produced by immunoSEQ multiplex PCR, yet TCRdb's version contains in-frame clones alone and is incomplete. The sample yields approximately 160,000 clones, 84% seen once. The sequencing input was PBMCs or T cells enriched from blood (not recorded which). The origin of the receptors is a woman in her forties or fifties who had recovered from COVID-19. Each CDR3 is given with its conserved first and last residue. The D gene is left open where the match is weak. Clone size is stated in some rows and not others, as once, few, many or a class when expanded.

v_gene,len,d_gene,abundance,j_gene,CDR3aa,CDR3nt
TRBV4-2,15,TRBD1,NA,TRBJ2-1,CASSQEGQGNDEQFF,TGTGCCAGCAGCCAAGAGGGACAGGGGAACGATGAGCAGTTCTTC
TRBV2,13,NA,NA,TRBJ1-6,CASDSSYNSPLHF,TGTGCCAGCGATAGCTCCTATAATTCACCCCTCCACTTT
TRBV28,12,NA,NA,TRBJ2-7,CASSSLLNEQYF,TGTGCCAGCAGTTCCCTCCTTAACGAGCAGTACTTC
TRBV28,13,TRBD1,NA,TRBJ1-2,CASSRDRGQGYTF,TGTGCCAGCAGCAGGGACAGGGGGCAAGGCTACACCTTC
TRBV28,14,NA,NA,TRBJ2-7,CASGLVGSGYEQYF,TGTGCCAGCGGCTTGGTCGGGAGTGGGTACGAGCAGTACTTC
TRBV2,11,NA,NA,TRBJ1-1,CASNRNTEAFF,TGTGCCAGCAACAGGAACACTGAAGCTTTCTTT
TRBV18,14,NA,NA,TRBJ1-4,CASSPAGAGEKLFF,TGTGCCAGCTCACCGGCAGGGGCGGGTGAAAAACTGTTTTTT
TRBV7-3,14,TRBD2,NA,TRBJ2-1,CASSLLAGVSEQFF,TGTGCCAGCAGCCTCCTAGCGGGAGTAAGTGAGCAGTTCTTC
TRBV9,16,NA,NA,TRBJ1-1,CASSPSLGGRNTEAFF,TGTGCCAGCAGCCCCTCCCTGGGGGGTAGGAACACTGAAGCTTTCTTT
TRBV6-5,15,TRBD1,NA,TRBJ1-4,CASSNRGATNEKLFF,TGTGCCAGCAGCAACAGGGGCGCAACTAATGAAAAACTGTTTTTT
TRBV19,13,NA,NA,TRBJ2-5,CASSVGTGETQYF,TGTGCCAGTAGTGTAGGGACTGGAGAGACCCAGTACTTC
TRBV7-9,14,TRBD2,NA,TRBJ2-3,CASSLQGGADTQYF,TGTGCCAGCAGCTTACAGGGAGGGGCAGATACGCAGTATTTT
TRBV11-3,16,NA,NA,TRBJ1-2,CASSLDYQGWNYGYTF,TGTGCCAGCAGCTTAGATTACCAGGGGTGGAACTATGGCTACACCTTC
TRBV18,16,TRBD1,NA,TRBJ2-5,CASSSRTGGSGETQYF,TGTGCCAGCTCGTCACGAACAGGGGGATCGGGAGAGACCCAGTACTTC
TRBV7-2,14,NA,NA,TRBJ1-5,CASSFVQVNQPQHF,TGTGCCAGCAGCTTTGTCCAGGTCAATCAGCCCCAGCATTTT
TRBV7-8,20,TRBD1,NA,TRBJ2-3,CASSLAGTGVRTSRADTQYF,TGTGCCAGCAGCTTGGCCGGGACAGGGGTCCGGACTAGCCGGGCAGATACGCAGTATTTT
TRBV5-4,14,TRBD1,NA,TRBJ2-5,CASSTGQAVETQYF,TGTGCCAGCAGCACCGGACAGGCAGTAGAGACCCAGTACTTC
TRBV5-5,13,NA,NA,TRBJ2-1,CASSFEQLNEQFF,TGTGCCAGCAGCTTTGAACAGCTCAATGAGCAGTTCTTC
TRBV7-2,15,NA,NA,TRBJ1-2,CASSLANRANYGYTF,TGTGCCAGCAGCTTAGCCAACAGGGCTAACTATGGCTACACCTTC
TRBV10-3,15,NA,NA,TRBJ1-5,CAISEGGGQFQPQHF,TGTGCCATCAGTGAAGGGGGGGGGCAGTTTCAGCCCCAGCATTTT
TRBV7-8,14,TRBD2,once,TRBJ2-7,CASSPREGPYEQYF,TGTGCCAGCAGCCCGAGGGAGGGCCCCTACGAGCAGTACTTC
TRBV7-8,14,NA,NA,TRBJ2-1,CASSLLQVGNEQFF,TGTGCCAGCAGCTTATTACAGGTCGGGAATGAGCAGTTCTTC
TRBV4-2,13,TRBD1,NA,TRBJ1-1,CASSLNRGTEAFF,TGTGCCAGCAGCCTAAACAGGGGAACTGAAGCTTTCTTT
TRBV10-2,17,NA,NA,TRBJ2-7,CASSESILRSSSYEQYF,TGCGCCAGCAGTGAGTCGATTTTACGGAGCAGCTCCTACGAGCAGTACTTC
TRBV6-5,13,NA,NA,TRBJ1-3,CASRQALGNTIYF,TGTGCCAGCAGGCAGGCCCTAGGAAACACCATATATTTT
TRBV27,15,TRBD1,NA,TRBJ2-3,CASRLSTGGTDTQYF,TGTGCCAGCAGACTATCGACAGGGGGAACAGATACGCAGTATTTT
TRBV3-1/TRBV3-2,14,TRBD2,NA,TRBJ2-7,CASSPSGGGGEQYF,TGTGCCAGCAGCCCCTCGGGGGGGGGAGGGGAGCAGTACTTC
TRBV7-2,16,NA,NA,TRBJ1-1,CASSSTGNAALTEAFF,TGTGCCAGCAGCTCTACAGGGAACGCCGCCCTCACTGAAGCTTTCTTT
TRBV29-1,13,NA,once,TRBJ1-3,CSVETSIGNTIYF,TGCAGCGTTGAAACTTCCATCGGAAACACCATATATTTT
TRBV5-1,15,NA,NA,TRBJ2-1,CASSLAPGRYNEQFF,TGCGCCAGCAGCTTGGCGCCAGGGAGGTACAATGAGCAGTTCTTC
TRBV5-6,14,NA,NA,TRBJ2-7,CASSPRSLVHEQYF,TGTGCCAGCAGCCCAAGGTCACTAGTCCACGAGCAGTACTTC
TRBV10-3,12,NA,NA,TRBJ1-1,CAIGRVNTEAFF,TGTGCCATCGGGCGAGTAAACACTGAAGCTTTCTTT
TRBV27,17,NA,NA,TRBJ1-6,CASSLLPGSSYNSPLHF,TGTGCCAGCAGTTTACTACCAGGAAGCTCCTATAATTCACCCCTCCACTTT
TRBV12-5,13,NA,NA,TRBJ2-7,CASQRSSSYEQYF,TGTGCTAGTCAGCGGAGCAGCTCCTACGAGCAGTACTTC
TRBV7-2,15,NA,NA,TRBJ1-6,CASSSSGQYNSPLHF,TGTGCCAGCAGCTCATCCGGACAGTATAATTCACCCCTCCACTTT